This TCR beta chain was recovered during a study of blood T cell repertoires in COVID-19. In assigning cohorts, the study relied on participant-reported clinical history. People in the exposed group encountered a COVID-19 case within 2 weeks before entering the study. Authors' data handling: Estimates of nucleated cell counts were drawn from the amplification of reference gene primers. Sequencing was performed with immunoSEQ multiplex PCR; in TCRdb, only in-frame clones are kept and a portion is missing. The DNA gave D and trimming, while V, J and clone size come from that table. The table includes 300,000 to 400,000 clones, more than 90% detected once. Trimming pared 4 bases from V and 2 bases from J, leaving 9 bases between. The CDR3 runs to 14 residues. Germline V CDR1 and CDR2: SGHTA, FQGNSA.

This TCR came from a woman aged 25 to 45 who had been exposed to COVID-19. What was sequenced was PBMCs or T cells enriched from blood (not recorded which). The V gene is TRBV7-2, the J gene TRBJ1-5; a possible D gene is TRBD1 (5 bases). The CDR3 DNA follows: TGTGCCAGCAGCTCCAGGGCTGGCAATCAGCCCCAGCATTTT. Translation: CASSSRAGNQPQHF.